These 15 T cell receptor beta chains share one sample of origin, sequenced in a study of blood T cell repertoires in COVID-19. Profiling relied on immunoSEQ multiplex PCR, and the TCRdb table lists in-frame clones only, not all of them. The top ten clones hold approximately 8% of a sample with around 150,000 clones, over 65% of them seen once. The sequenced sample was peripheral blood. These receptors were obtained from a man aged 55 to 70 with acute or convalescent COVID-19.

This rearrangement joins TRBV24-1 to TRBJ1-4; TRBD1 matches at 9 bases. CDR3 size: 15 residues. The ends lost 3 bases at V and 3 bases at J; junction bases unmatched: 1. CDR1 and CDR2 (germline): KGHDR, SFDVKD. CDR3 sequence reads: CATSDRTGANEKLFF. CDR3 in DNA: TGTGCCACCAGTGATAGGACAGGGGCTAATGAAAAACTGTTTTTT.

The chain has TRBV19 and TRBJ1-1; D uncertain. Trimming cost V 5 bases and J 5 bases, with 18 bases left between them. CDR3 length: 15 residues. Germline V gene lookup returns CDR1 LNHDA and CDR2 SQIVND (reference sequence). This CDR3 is CASSPGLPGGTEAFF. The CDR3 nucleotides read TGTGCCAGTAGTCCCGGGTTGCCGGGAGGGACTGAAGCTTTCTTT.

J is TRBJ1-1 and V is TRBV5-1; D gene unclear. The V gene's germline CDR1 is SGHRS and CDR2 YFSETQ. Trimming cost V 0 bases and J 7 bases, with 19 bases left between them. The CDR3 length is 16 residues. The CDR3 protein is CASSLAPEAGEGEAFF. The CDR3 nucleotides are TGCGCCAGCAGCTTGGCCCCTGAAGCGGGAGAAGGTGAAGCTTTCTTT.

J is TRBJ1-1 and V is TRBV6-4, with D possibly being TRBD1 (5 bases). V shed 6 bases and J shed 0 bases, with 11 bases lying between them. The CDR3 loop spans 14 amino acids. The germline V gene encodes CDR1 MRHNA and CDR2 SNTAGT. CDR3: CASRAGPMNTEAFF. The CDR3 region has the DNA TGTGCCAGCAGAGCAGGGCCGATGAACACTGAAGCTTTCTTT.

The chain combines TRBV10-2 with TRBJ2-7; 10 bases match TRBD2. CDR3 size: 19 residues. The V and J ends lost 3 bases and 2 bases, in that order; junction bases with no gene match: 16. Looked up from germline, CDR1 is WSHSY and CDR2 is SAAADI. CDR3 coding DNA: TGCGCCAGCAGTGAACTTTTCGGGAGAAGCGGGGGGGTTACCTACGAGCAGTACTTC. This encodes CASSELFGRSGGVTYEQYF.

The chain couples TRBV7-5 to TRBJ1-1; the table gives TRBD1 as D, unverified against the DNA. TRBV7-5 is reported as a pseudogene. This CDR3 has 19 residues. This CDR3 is CARNIMSWTDKGLGTEAFF. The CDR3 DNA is TGTGCCAGAAACATTATGTCGTGGACAGACAAGGGATTAGGGACTGAAGCTTTCTTT.

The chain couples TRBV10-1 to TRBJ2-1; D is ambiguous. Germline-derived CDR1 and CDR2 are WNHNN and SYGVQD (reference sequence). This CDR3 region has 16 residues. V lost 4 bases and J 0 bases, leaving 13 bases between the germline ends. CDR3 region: CASSGTVSSSYNEQFF. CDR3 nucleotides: TGCGCCAGCAGTGGCACCGTTAGTAGCTCCTACAATGAGCAGTTCTTC.

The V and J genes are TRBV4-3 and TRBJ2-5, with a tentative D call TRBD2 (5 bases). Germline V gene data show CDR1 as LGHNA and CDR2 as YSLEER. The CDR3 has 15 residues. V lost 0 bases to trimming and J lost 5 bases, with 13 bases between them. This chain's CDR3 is CASSQDLGQRETQYF. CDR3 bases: TGCGCCAGCAGCCAAGATCTTGGGCAGCGGGAGACCCAGTACTTC.

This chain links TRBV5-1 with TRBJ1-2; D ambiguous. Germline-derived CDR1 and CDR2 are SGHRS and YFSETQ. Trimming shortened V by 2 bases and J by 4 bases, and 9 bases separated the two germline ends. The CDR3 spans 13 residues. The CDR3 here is CASSLAEGYGYTF. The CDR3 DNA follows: TGCGCCAGCAGCTTAGCGGAAGGCTATGGCTACACCTTC.

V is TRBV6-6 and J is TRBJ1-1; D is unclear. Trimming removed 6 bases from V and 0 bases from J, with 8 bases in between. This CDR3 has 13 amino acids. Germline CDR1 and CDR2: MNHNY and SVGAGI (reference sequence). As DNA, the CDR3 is TGTGCCAGCAGCCGCGAGTTGAACACTGAAGCTTTCTTT. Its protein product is CASSRELNTEAFF.

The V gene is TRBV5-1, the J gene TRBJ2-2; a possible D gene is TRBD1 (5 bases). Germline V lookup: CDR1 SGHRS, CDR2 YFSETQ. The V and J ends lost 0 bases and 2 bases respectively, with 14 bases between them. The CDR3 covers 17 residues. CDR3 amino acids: CASSLAGAGINTGELFF. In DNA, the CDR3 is TGCGCCAGCAGCTTGGCCGGAGCAGGGATTAACACCGGGGAGCTGTTTTTT.

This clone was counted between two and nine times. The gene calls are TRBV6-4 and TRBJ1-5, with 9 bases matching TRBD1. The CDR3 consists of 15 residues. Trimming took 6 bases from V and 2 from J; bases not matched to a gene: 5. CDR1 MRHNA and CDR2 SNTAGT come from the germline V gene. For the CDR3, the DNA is TGTGCCAGCAGCGAGACAGGGGGTGGCAATCAGCCCCAGCATTTT. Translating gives CASSETGGGNQPQHF.

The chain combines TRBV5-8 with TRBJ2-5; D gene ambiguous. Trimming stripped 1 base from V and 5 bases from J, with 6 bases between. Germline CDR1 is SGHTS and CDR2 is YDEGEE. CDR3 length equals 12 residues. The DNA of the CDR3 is TGTGCCAGCAGCTTGCTCGAGGAGACCCAGTACTTC. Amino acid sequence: CASSLLEETQYF.

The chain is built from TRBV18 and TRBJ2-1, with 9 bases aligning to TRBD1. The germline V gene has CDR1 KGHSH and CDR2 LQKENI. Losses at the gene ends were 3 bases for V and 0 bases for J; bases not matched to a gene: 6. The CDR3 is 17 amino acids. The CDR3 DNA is TGTGCCAGCTCACCTTTCGGACAGGGGAGCTCCTACAATGAGCAGTTCTTC. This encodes CASSPFGQGSSYNEQFF.

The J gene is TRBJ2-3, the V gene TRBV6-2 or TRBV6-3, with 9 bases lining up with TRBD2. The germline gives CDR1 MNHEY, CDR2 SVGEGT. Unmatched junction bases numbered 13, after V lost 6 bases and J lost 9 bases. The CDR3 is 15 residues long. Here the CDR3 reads CASSLVGSGGQTQYF. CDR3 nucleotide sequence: TGTGCCAGCAGCTTAGTCGGTAGCGGGGGACAAACGCAGTATTTT.